This TCR beta chain was captured by sequencing in a study of beta chain features in type 1 diabetes. Findings of the study overall: Shorter TCRB CDR3s, moderately but significantly so, marked every one of the four CD4+ subsets in Type 1 diabetes patients.

The CDR3 is 18 residues long. The V segment lost 4 bases and the J segment 4 bases; nucleotides outside the gene matches: 17. Germline lookup yields CDR1 LGHNA and CDR2 YNFKEQ. Reverse transcribing all isolated RNA meant expressed TCRB transcripts were sequenced. Sequenced by immunoSEQ multiplex PCR; TCRdb stores in-frame clones only, minus some. The repertoire consists of 630,000 or so clones, with about 14% occurring once and the leading ten covering nearly 0.04%. Turning to this clone: What it binds is unknown.

The chain is built from TRBV4-2 and TRBJ2-3; 7 bases line up with TRBD1. This receptor was obtained from a man aged 18 to 35 with type 1 diabetes. Sequenced: naive CD4+ T cells from blood. The DNA for the CDR3 is TGTGCCAGCAGCCGCCAGACATCGGCAGGGGGTTCCGCAGATACGCAGTATTTT. It specifies CASSRQTSAGGSADTQYF.